Given below is one T cell receptor (beta chain) in context. Original handling: Nucleated cell counts were estimated from reference gene primer amplification. TCRdb's copy holds only in-frame clones and misses some; the assay was immunoSEQ multiplex PCR. V and J calls and clone size come straight from that table; D and trimming were deduced from the DNA. There are 140,000 to 150,000 clones in the sample; 75% to 90% occur only once, and 13% lies in the top ten. The CDR3 length is 12 residues. Germline CDR1 is SGHAT and CDR2 is FQNNGV. Trimming took off 5 bases at V and 5 bases at J, with 9 bases between the two ends. This sample is part of a study of blood T cell repertoires in COVID-19.

The sample consisted of peripheral blood. This clonotype was obtained from a young man with COVID-19, enrolled during active disease. This chain uses TRBV11-2 with TRBJ2-5; a weak D match, TRBD1 (5 bases). The CDR3 DNA reads TGTGCCAGCAGCAGGGGAACGGAGACCCAGTACTTC. Translation: CASSRGTETQYF.